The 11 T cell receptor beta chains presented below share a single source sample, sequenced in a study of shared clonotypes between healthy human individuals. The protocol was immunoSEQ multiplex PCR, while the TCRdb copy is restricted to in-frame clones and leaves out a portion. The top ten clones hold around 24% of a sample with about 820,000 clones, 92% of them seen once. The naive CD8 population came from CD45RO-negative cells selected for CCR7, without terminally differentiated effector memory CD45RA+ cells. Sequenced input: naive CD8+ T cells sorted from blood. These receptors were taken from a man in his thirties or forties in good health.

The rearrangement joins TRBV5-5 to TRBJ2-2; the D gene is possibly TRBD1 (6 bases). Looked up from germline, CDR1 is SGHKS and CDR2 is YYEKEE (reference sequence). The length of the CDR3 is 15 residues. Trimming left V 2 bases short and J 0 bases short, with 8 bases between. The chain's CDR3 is CASSLGTSNTGELFF. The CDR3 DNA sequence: TGTGCCAGCAGCTTAGGGACATCGAACACCGGGGAGCTGTTTTTT.

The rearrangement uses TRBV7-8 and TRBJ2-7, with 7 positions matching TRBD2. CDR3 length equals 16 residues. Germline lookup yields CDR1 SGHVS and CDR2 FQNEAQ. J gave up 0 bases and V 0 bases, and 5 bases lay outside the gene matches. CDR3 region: CASSLAAGVRSYEQYF. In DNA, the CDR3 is TGTGCCAGCAGCTTAGCCGCGGGGGTCCGCTCCTACGAGCAGTACTTC.

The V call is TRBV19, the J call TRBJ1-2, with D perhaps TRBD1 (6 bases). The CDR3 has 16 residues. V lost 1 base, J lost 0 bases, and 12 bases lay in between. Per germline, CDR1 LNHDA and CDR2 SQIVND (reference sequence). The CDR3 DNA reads TGTGCCAGTAGTATAGGGTGGACAGAAGCTAACTATGGCTACACCTTC. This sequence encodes CASSIGWTEANYGYTF.

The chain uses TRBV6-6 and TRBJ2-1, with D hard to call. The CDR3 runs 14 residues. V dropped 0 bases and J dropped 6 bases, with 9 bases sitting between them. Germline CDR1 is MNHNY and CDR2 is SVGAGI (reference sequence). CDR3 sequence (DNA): TGTGCCAGCAGTTACTCGGCCTTCATCAATGAGCAGTTCTTC. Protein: CASSYSAFINEQFF.

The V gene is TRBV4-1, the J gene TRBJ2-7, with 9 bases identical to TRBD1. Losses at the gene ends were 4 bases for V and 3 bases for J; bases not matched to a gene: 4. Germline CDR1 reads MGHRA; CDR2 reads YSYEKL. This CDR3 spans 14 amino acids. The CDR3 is CASSRDRVLYEQYF. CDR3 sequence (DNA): TGCGCCAGCAGCCGGGACAGGGTGCTCTACGAGCAGTACTTC.

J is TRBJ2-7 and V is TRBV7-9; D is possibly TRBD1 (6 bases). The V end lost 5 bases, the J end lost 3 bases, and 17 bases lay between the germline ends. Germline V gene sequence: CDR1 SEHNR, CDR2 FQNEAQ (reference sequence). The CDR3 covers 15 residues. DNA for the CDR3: TGTGCCAGCAGCCGTCCAGGGGACCCGAACTACGAGCAGTACTTC. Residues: CASSRPGDPNYEQYF.

The CDR3 loop reads CSVEGARGLEYNEQFF. For the CDR3, the DNA is TGCAGCGTTGAAGGCGCGCGGGGCCTCGAATATAATGAGCAGTTCTTC. The V gene is TRBV29-1, the J gene TRBJ2-1, with TRBD2 as a possible D gene (6 bases). V was clipped by 1 base and J by 7 bases, with 20 bases between them. Germline loops: CDR1 SQVTM, CDR2 ANQGSEA. The CDR3 contains 16 residues.

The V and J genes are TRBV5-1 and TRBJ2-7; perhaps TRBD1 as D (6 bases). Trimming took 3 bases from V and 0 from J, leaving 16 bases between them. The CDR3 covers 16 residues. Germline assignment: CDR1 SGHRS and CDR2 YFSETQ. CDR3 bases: TGCGCCAGCAGCTCCCCGACAGGAATCTACTCCTACGAGCAGTACTTC. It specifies CASSSPTGIYSYEQYF.

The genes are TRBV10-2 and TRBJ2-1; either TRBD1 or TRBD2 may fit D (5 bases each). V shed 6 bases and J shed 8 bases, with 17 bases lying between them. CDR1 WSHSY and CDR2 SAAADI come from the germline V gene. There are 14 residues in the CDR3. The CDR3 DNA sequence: TGCGCCAGCAGCCCGGGGCAGGGCGGGTATGAGCAGTTCTTC. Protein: CASSPGQGGYEQFF.

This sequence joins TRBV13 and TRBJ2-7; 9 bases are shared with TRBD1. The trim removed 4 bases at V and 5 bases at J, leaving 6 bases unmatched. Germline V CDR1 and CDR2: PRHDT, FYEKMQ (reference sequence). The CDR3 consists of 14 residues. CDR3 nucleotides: TGTGCCAGCAGCTACCGGGACAGGGACAACGAGCAGTACTTC. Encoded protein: CASSYRDRDNEQYF.

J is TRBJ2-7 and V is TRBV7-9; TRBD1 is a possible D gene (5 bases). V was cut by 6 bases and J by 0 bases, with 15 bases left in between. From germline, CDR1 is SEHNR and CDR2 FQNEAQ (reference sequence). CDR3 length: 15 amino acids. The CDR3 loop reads CASSPRVSSSYEQYF. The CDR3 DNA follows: TGTGCCAGCAGTCCCAGGGTTTCGAGCTCCTACGAGCAGTACTTC.